These 28 T cell receptor beta chains came from one sample sequenced in a study of cytomegalovirus exposure and HLA in healthy donors (dated by TCRdb to the late 2010s). The library came from the immunoSEQ multiplex PCR assay. TCRdb took over this immuneACCESS table, retaining in-frame rearrangements with V and J assigned. Such tables are incomplete; in checked studies, under half of the missing clones stem from an unresolved V gene, and the remainder is unexplained. Across this sample there are some 210,000 clones, with roughly 91% seen only once. The ten largest clones represent about 2% of the sample. Sequencing used PBMCs. Source of these receptors: a woman between 18 and 29 years old in good health and CMV-seropositive.

The chain has TRBV6-1 and TRBJ1-5; TRBD1 matches 10 bases. J was trimmed by 5 bases and V by 4 bases; bases with no gene match: 5. Germline-derived CDR1 and CDR2 are MNHNS and SASEGT. CDR3 length equals 15 residues. The CDR3 spells CASSVFGTGDQPQHF. DNA for the CDR3: TGTGCCAGCAGTGTGTTCGGGACAGGGGATCAGCCCCAGCATTTT.

This chain's CDR3 is CASSLGDSAVGTEAFF. CDR3 in DNA: TGCGCCAGCAGCTTGGGTGACAGCGCCGTCGGCACTGAAGCTTTCTTT. The chain recombines TRBV5-1 with TRBJ1-1; the D gene is possibly TRBD1 (5 bases). The germline V and J ends were trimmed by 0 bases and 4 bases, with 16 bases remaining between them. Germline values: CDR1 SGHRS, CDR2 YFSETQ. CDR3 length: 16 residues. Based on the CDR3 plus reference TRBV5-1 and TRBJ1-1, the full variable domain is KAGVTQTPRYLIKTRGQQVTLSCSPISGHRSVSWYQQTPGQGLQFLFEYFSETQRNKGNFPGRFSGRQFSNSRSEMNVSTLELGDSALYLCASSLGDSAVGTEAFFGQGTRLTVV.

The gene calls are TRBV9 and TRBJ2-3; 9 bases line up with TRBD2. Germline-derived CDR1 and CDR2 are SGDLS and YYNGEE. The CDR3 contains 15 residues. J lost 0 bases, V lost 5 bases, and 4 bases had no gene match. The CDR3: CASRVSGRSTDTQYF. Here the CDR3 DNA reads TGTGCCAGCAGGGTGAGCGGGAGGAGCACAGATACGCAGTATTTT.

A single count supports this clone. The chain uses TRBV2 and TRBJ2-3, with D possibly TRBD1 on 6 matching bases. This CDR3 is 15 amino acids long. V shed 2 bases and J shed 0 bases, with 9 bases lying between them. The germline CDR1 and CDR2 sequences are SNHLY and FYNNEI. The CDR3 protein is CASSESRGSTDTQYF. CDR3 bases: TGTGCCAGCAGTGAAAGCAGGGGTAGCACAGATACGCAGTATTTT.

The chain has TRBV27 and TRBJ2-7; no reliable D call. V lost 6 bases to trimming and J lost 6 bases, with 12 bases between them. The germline V gene encodes CDR1 MNHEY and CDR2 SMNVEV (reference sequence). The CDR3 loop spans 12 amino acids. In DNA form, the CDR3 reads TGTGCCAGCAGACGATCGAGTAGCGAGCAGTACTTC. This encodes CASRRSSSEQYF.

The V call is TRBV6-1, the J call TRBJ1-1; TRBD1 is a possible D gene (6 bases). Trimming took 8 bases from V and 4 from J, leaving 17 bases between them. The CDR3 is made up of 14 amino acids. Germline CDR1 and CDR2: MNHNS and SASEGT. The CDR3: CASGGRGAGTEAFF. The CDR3, as DNA: TGTGCCAGCGGAGGACGGGGGGCGGGCACTGAAGCTTTCTTT.

The chain couples TRBV10-2 to TRBJ1-4, with D possibly matching TRBD1 (5 bases). The germline CDR1 and CDR2 sequences are WSHSY and SAAADI. V was trimmed by 7 bases and J by 8 bases, leaving 11 bases between them. This CDR3 is built from 12 residues. CDR3 coding DNA: TGCGCCAGCAAGGGGCCGAACGAAAAACTGTTTTTT. Its protein is CASKGPNEKLFF.

The rearrangement uses TRBV19 and TRBJ1-1; 8 bases match TRBD1. With V trimmed by 1 base and J by 4 bases, 2 bases remained unmatched. From germline, CDR1 is LNHDA and CDR2 SQIVND (reference sequence). The CDR3 extends over 14 amino acids. The CDR3 sequence: CASSIGQGSTEAFF. DNA for the CDR3: TGTGCCAGTAGTATAGGACAGGGGAGCACTGAAGCTTTCTTT.

V usage is TRBV6-1 and J usage is TRBJ2-1; TRBD2 matches at 10 bases. This CDR3 spans 15 amino acids. Per germline, CDR1 MNHNS and CDR2 SASEGT. V lost 1 base, J lost 4 bases, and 1 base stayed unmatched. The CDR3 reads CASSEEAGGYNEQFF. The DNA of the CDR3 is TGTGCCAGCAGTGAAGAAGCGGGAGGGTACAATGAGCAGTTCTTC.

The rearrangement uses TRBV28 and TRBJ1-1, with D possibly TRBD1 on 6 matching bases. V lost 4 bases and J 1 base, leaving 19 bases between the germline ends. Germline V lookup: CDR1 MDHEN, CDR2 SYDVKM. This CDR3 region has 17 residues. CDR3 sequence reads: CASSSPRSGGRNTEAFF. CDR3 coding DNA: TGTGCCAGCAGTTCCCCCCGTTCTGGGGGCCGGAACACTGAAGCTTTCTTT.

The chain recombines TRBV15 with TRBJ2-3; TRBD1 might be the D (6 bases). With 0 bases removed from V and 5 bases from J, the gap between germline ends came to 15 bases. The CDR3 has 16 residues. The germline gives CDR1 LNHNV, CDR2 YYDKDF (reference sequence). The CDR3 DNA is TGTGCCACCAGCAGAGATCAGGGGTCACCGGGAGATACGCAGTATTTT. This sequence encodes CATSRDQGSPGDTQYF. Variable domain in full (rest from reference TRBV15 and TRBJ2-3): DAMVIQNPRYQVTQFGKPVTLSCSQTLNHNVMYWYQQKSSQAPKLLFHYYDKDFNNEADTPDNFQSRRPNTSFCFLDIRSPGLGDTAMYLCATSRDQGSPGDTQYFGPGTRLTVL.

This chain links TRBV5-1 with TRBJ2-7; 9 bases match TRBD1. CDR1 SGHRS and CDR2 YFSETQ come from the germline V gene. With 4 bases clipped from V and 4 bases from J, the junction kept 9 bases outside the gene matches. This CDR3 has 15 amino acids. The CDR3 coding sequence is TGCGCCAGCAGCCTAAGGACAGGGGAAACTTACGAGCAGTACTTC. Protein: CASSLRTGETYEQYF.

This clone was detected only a few times. V gene TRBV5-1 combines with J gene TRBJ1-4, with D possibly TRBD1 on 5 matching bases. Trimming cost V 0 bases and J 8 bases, with 14 bases left between them. This CDR3 spans 15 amino acids. CDR1 is SGHRS and CDR2 is YFSETQ in the germline V gene. Here the CDR3 DNA reads TGCGCCAGCAGCTTGGGGTCAGCAGGGTACGAAAAACTGTTTTTT. Its protein is CASSLGSAGYEKLFF.

This rearrangement joins TRBV27 to TRBJ2-7; TRBD1 agrees at 7 bases. V shed 5 bases, J shed 3 bases, and the junction held 4 bases outside the gene matches. Per germline, CDR1 MNHEY and CDR2 SMNVEV (reference sequence). The CDR3 length is 13 residues. The CDR3 DNA reads as TGTGCCAGCAGTGGGGGACAGCTCTACGAGCAGTACTTC. Translation: CASSGGQLYEQYF.

The chain uses TRBV19 and TRBJ1-1, with 7 bases matching TRBD1. The CDR3 is made up of 12 amino acids. J lost 4 bases, V lost 11 bases, and 7 bases had no gene match. Germline V lookup: CDR1 LNHDA, CDR2 SQIVND (reference sequence). The CDR3 loop is CASRPGGTEAFF. The CDR3 DNA is TGTGCCTCGCGACCAGGGGGCACTGAAGCTTTCTTT.

The CDR3 sequence: CASSSGTADNYGYTF. CDR3 DNA sequence: TGTGCCAGCAGCTCGGGGACAGCAGACAACTATGGCTACACCTTC. V and J are TRBV5-6 and TRBJ1-2; 7 bases agree with TRBD1. Germline V lookup: CDR1 SGHDT, CDR2 YYEEEE. CDR3 length: 15 amino acids. Trimming removed 3 bases from V and 2 bases from J; junction bases left unmatched: 7.

This rearrangement joins TRBV4-1 to TRBJ1-2; 7 nucleotides align to TRBD1. This CDR3 region has 15 residues. J was trimmed by 1 base and V by 4 bases; bases with no gene match: 6. Germline CDR1 MGHRA, CDR2 YSYEKL. CDR3 amino acids: CASSRATGSNYGYTF. The CDR3 bases are TGCGCCAGCAGCCGCGCGACAGGGAGTAACTATGGCTACACCTTC.

The V gene is TRBV5-1, the J gene TRBJ1-3, with a tentative D call TRBD1 (6 bases). This CDR3 comprises 14 residues. Trimming took off 4 bases at V and 4 bases at J, with 12 bases between the two ends. Germline V gene sequence: CDR1 SGHRS, CDR2 YFSETQ. CDR3 amino acids: CASSPSGQGNTIYF. The DNA for the CDR3 is TGCGCCAGCAGCCCCTCCGGACAGGGAAACACCATATATTTT.

This clone was observed a handful of times. The chain combines TRBV4-1 with TRBJ1-2; D unclear. This CDR3 has 14 residues. Trimming stripped 4 bases from V and 4 bases from J, with 13 bases between. Germline V gene sequence: CDR1 MGHRA, CDR2 YSYEKL. CDR3 residues: CASSPRESLYGYTF. CDR3 nucleotide sequence: TGCGCCAGCAGCCCTCGGGAAAGTCTCTATGGCTACACCTTC.

This clone was picked up a small number of times. The J gene is TRBJ2-7, the V gene TRBV7-6; D possibly corresponds to TRBD1 (6 bases). The germline CDR1 and CDR2 sequences are SGHVS and FNYEAQ. V lost 4 bases and J 0 bases, leaving 13 bases between the germline ends. This CDR3 is 15 amino acids long. The CDR3 bases are TGTGCCAGCAGCTCGAAACAGGGCTCCTCCTACGAGCAGTACTTC. Protein: CASSSKQGSSYEQYF.

CDR3 in DNA: TGTGCCAGCTCACGGGGGACTTCGAACACTGAAGCTTTCTTT. Translated: CASSRGTSNTEAFF. V gene TRBV18 combines with J gene TRBJ1-1; weak D call: TRBD1 (5 bases). V was clipped by 4 bases and J by 1 base, with 10 bases between them. The CDR3 spans 14 residues. Per germline, CDR1 KGHSH and CDR2 LQKENI. The full variable domain, with the rest looked up from reference TRBV18 and TRBJ1-1, is NAGVMQNPRHLVRRRGQEARLRCSPMKGHSHVYWYRQLPEEGLKFMVYLQKENIIDESGMPKERFSAEFPKEGPSILRIQQVVRGDSAAYFCASSRGTSNTEAFFGQGTRLTVV.

The V call is TRBV4-1, the J call TRBJ2-7, with 8 bases matching TRBD2. CDR3 length equals 15 residues. Trimming at V came to 3 bases and at J to 3 bases, leaving 7 bases not matched to a gene. The germline V gene has CDR1 MGHRA and CDR2 YSYEKL. CDR3 DNA sequence: TGCGCCAGCAGCCATCCGAGCGGGAGTAGCTACGAGCAGTACTTC. Protein: CASSHPSGSSYEQYF.

The chain couples TRBV30 to TRBJ1-2, with TRBD1 matching over 8 bases. The CDR3 has 12 amino acids. The germline V gene encodes CDR1 GTSNPN and CDR2 SVGIG (reference sequence). Germline trimming cut 5 bases from V and 4 bases from J; bases unmatched to any gene: 3. In nucleotides, the CDR3 is TGTGCCTGGCGGACAGGGTCCTATGGCTACACCTTC. Its protein is CAWRTGSYGYTF.

In its sample, this clone was seen once. The chain employs TRBV4-2 and TRBJ2-7, with unresolved D. Looked up from germline, CDR1 is LGHNA and CDR2 is YNFKEQ. The V end was cut by 6 bases, the J end by 2 bases, with 11 bases between. The CDR3 has 13 residues. The CDR3 spells CASSSPSPYEQYF. The CDR3 nucleotides read TGTGCCAGCAGTTCTCCTTCCCCCTACGAGCAGTACTTC.

This clone was observed a single time. This chain joins TRBV5-6 and TRBJ2-3; tentatively, D is TRBD1 (5 bases). The CDR3 totals 18 residues. Between the trimmed V and J ends, which lost 0 bases and 0 bases, there was a span of 17 bases. CDR1 and CDR2 from the germline V gene are SGHDT and YYEEEE. CDR3 nucleotides: TGTGCCAGCAGCTTGGGGCCTATTGCGAACAGGAGCACAGATACGCAGTATTTT. Translating it yields CASSLGPIANRSTDTQYF. The full variable domain, its missing parts supplied by reference TRBV5-6 and TRBJ2-3, is DAGVTQSPTHLIKTRGQQVTLRCSPKSGHDTVSWYQQALGQGPQFIFQYYEEEERQRGNFPDRFSGHQFPNYSSELNVNALLLGDSALYLCASSLGPIANRSTDTQYFGPGTRLTVL.

The chain recombines TRBV7-3 with TRBJ2-7, with a weak D call TRBD2 (6 bases). The germline V and J ends were trimmed by 3 bases and 1 base, with 10 bases remaining between them. Germline V gene sequence: CDR1 SGHTA, CDR2 FQGTGA. The CDR3 contains 14 residues. CDR3 DNA: TGTGCCAGCAGCTTTACCGGGAGTTCCTACGAGCAGTACTTC. It is translated as CASSFTGSSYEQYF.

The V and J genes are TRBV5-4 and TRBJ2-7; TRBD1 agrees at 7 bases. V was clipped by 4 bases and J by 2 bases; unmatched bases: 9. CDR1 is SGHNT and CDR2 is YYREEE in the germline V gene (reference sequence). CDR3 length: 15 residues. CDR3 sequence reads: CASSLTTGVPYEQYF. The CDR3 coding sequence is TGTGCCAGCAGCCTAACCACAGGGGTGCCCTACGAGCAGTACTTC.

This clone was seen once. V is TRBV27 and J is TRBJ2-5; perhaps TRBD2 as D (6 bases). The CDR3 runs to 13 residues. V lost 6 bases to trimming and J lost 1 base, with 9 bases between them. Germline loops: CDR1 MNHEY, CDR2 SMNVEV (reference sequence). In DNA form, the CDR3 reads TGTGCCAGCAGCTTGGGACTCCAAGAGACCCAGTACTTC. Translated, it gives CASSLGLQETQYF.